A single sample is the source of the 22 T cell receptor beta chains below, sequenced in a study of cytomegalovirus exposure and HLA in healthy donors. The study ran its PCR with 60 Vbeta and 13 Jbeta primers. Sequencing used immunoSEQ multiplex PCR; TCRdb keeps in-frame clones, though not all of them. The table records about 190,000 clones, roughly four fifths of them present only once. Input material: PBMCs. The receptors were gathered from a man younger than 35 in good health and CMV-seronegative.

J is TRBJ1-4 and V is TRBV19; D remains ambiguous. This CDR3 region has 12 residues. In germline, CDR1 is LNHDA, CDR2 SQIVND (reference sequence). V lost 3 bases, J lost 8 bases, and 7 bases lay in between. CDR3 residues: CASSMRNEKLFF. The CDR3 DNA is TGTGCCAGTAGTATGAGAAACGAAAAACTGTTTTTT.

The chain employs TRBV19 and TRBJ2-3, with no clear D. This CDR3 is built from 14 residues. Germline V gene lookup returns CDR1 LNHDA and CDR2 SQIVND (reference sequence). V gave up 2 bases and J gave up 6 bases, with 12 bases separating them. CDR3 nucleotide sequence: TGTGCCAGTAGTATATCTGCCTCGGTCGATACGCAGTATTTT. Its translation: CASSISASVDTQYF.

This sequence joins TRBV7-2 and TRBJ2-3, with TRBD1 identical over 10 bases. Unmatched junction bases numbered 6, after V lost 0 bases and J lost 6 bases. Germline lookup yields CDR1 SGHTA and CDR2 FQGNSA. The CDR3 totals 16 residues. The CDR3 loop is CASSLASGQGMDTQYF. CDR3 nucleotides: TGTGCCAGCAGCTTAGCCTCGGGACAGGGGATGGATACGCAGTATTTT. Filled out from reference TRBV7-2 and TRBJ2-3, the complete variable domain reads GAGVSQSPSNKVTEKGKDVELRCDPISGHTALYWYRQSLGQGLEFLIYFQGNSAPDKSGLPSDRFSAERTGGSVSTLTIQRTQQEDSAVYLCASSLASGQGMDTQYFGPGTRLTVL.

J is TRBJ2-3 and V is TRBV7-9; D may be TRBD2 (5 bases). CDR3 length equals 17 residues. V shed 5 bases and J shed 2 bases, with 20 bases lying between them. Germline CDR1 and CDR2: SEHNR and FQNEAQ (reference sequence). The CDR3 region is CASSNPDRLRDTDTQYF. The CDR3 DNA sequence: TGTGCCAGCAGCAATCCAGACCGCCTTCGGGACACAGATACGCAGTATTTT.

V is TRBV25-1 and J is TRBJ1-1; the D gene is possibly TRBD1 (5 bases). V lost 4 bases and J 5 bases, leaving 11 bases between the germline ends. Per germline, CDR1 MGHDK and CDR2 SYGVNS. CDR3 length: 13 residues. The CDR3 coding sequence is TGTGCCAGCAGTGTGGGGCCAGGGACTGAAGCTTTCTTT. It translates to CASSVGPGTEAFF.

DNA of the CDR3: TGTGCCAGCAGCACCACAGCTGCCTACGAGCAGTACTTC. Its translation: CASSTTAAYEQYF. The chain links TRBV7-9 to TRBJ2-7; D uncertain. The CDR3 contains 13 residues. V lost 5 bases, J lost 2 bases, and 10 bases lay in between. The germline CDR1 and CDR2 sequences are SEHNR and FQNEAQ (reference sequence).

The chain couples TRBV27 to TRBJ2-5; 9 bases line up with TRBD1. The CDR3 extends over 13 amino acids. J was trimmed by 4 bases and V by 5 bases; bases with no gene match: 2. In germline, CDR1 is MNHEY, CDR2 SMNVEV (reference sequence). The DNA for the CDR3 is TGTGCCAGCAGTCCACAGGGGGCAGAGACCCAGTACTTC. Translation: CASSPQGAETQYF.

The rearrangement links TRBV19 to TRBJ2-4; 15 bases agree with TRBD2. Per the germline V gene, CDR1 is LNHDA and CDR2 is SQIVND (reference sequence). V dropped 7 bases and J dropped 3; count of bases not matched to a gene: 13. The CDR3 runs to 19 residues. CDR3 nucleotides: TGTGCCAGTATGCCCGGACTAGCGGGGGGGCTCGACCGCAAAAACATTCAGTACTTC. It codes for CASMPGLAGGLDRKNIQYF.

This clone was recorded a few times. J is TRBJ2-7 and V is TRBV4-3; D is perhaps TRBD1 (5 bases). With 5 bases removed from V and 5 bases from J, the gap between germline ends came to 19 bases. CDR3 size: 15 residues. Per the germline V gene, CDR1 is LGHNA and CDR2 is YSLEER. Written as DNA, the CDR3 is TGCGCCAGCAGCTACAAGTTGCAGGGCCGGGACGAGCAGTACTTC. Amino acids: CASSYKLQGRDEQYF.

V gene TRBV11-2 combines with J gene TRBJ2-7; D gene unclear. Trimming removed 5 bases at V and 3 bases at J, with 17 bases between. Germline V CDR1 and CDR2: SGHAT, FQNNGV. This CDR3 is built from 15 residues. As DNA, the CDR3 is TGTGCCAGCAGCGGGTCTACGGCACGACTCTACGAGCAGTACTTC. It is translated as CASSGSTARLYEQYF.

This clone came up a few times. The chain has TRBV7-6 and TRBJ2-6, with D maybe TRBD2 (5 bases). Germline V lookup: CDR1 SGHVS, CDR2 FNYEAQ. The CDR3 spans 16 residues. With 0 bases removed from V and 2 bases from J, the gap between germline ends came to 8 bases. The CDR3 nucleotides read TGTGCCAGCAGCTTAGCGATGAGGGCTGGGGCCAACGTCCTGACTTTC. Translated, it gives CASSLAMRAGANVLTF.

DNA for the CDR3: TGCGCCAGTACAGGGGTCGTTAACACCGGGGAGCTGTTTTTT. Its protein is CASTGVVNTGELFF. The chain joins TRBV5-1 to TRBJ2-2, with TRBD1 matching 7 bases. The CDR3 has 14 amino acids. Losses at the gene ends were 8 bases for V and 2 bases for J; bases not matched to a gene: 6. CDR1 is SGHRS and CDR2 is YFSETQ in the germline V gene.

This sequence joins TRBV10-3 and TRBJ2-7; D may be TRBD2 (5 bases). V lost 3 bases to trimming and J lost 7 bases, with 19 bases between them. Germline CDR1 ENHRY, CDR2 SYGVKD. The CDR3 extends over 15 amino acids. This CDR3 is CAISDFEGSYREQYF. The CDR3 region has the DNA TGTGCCATCAGTGACTTCGAGGGCAGCTACCGGGAGCAGTACTTC.

This clone showed up just a few times. This rearrangement joins TRBV5-6 to TRBJ1-1; D ambiguous. The CDR3 has 15 residues. V was shortened by 2 bases and J by 0 bases, with 11 bases between the two germline ends. Germline values: CDR1 SGHDT, CDR2 YYEEEE. This chain's CDR3 is CASSFLGDLNTEAFF. The CDR3 DNA follows: TGTGCCAGCAGCTTTCTCGGGGATCTGAACACTGAAGCTTTCTTT.

The chain recombines TRBV15 with TRBJ1-2, with 7 positions matching TRBD1. Germline values: CDR1 LNHNV, CDR2 YYDKDF (reference sequence). This CDR3 has 13 residues. The V segment lost 8 bases and the J segment 0 bases; nucleotides outside the gene matches: 3. CDR3 nucleotide sequence: TGTGCCACCCGGGACAGTTCTAACTATGGCTACACCTTC. This sequence encodes CATRDSSNYGYTF.

This clone was seen more than once but under ten times. The gene calls are TRBV29-1 and TRBJ1-2; D remains unclear. In germline, CDR1 is SQVTM, CDR2 ANQGSEA. The CDR3 has 13 residues. Trimming pared 1 base from V and 4 bases from J, leaving 10 bases between. The CDR3 DNA reads TGCAGCGTTGAAGGAGGGAACCTCTATGGCTACACCTTC. Protein: CSVEGGNLYGYTF. Full variable domain (rest looked up from reference TRBV29-1 and TRBJ1-2): SAVISQKPSRDICQRGTSLTIQCQVDSQVTMMFWYRQQPGQSLTLIATANQGSEATYESGFVIDKFPISRPNLTFSTLTVSNMSPEDSSIYLCSVEGGNLYGYTFGSGTRLTVV.

The CDR3 region has the DNA TGTGCCAGCTCACCGGACAGAAAGAATGGCTACACCTTC. Translated, it gives CASSPDRKNGYTF. This chain uses TRBV18 with TRBJ1-2; D is perhaps TRBD1 (6 bases). Trimming left V 3 bases short and J 6 bases short, with 11 bases between. CDR1 is KGHSH, CDR2 LQKENI, per germline. The CDR3 extends over 13 amino acids.

The J gene is TRBJ2-1, the V gene TRBV27, with TRBD2 matching 8 bases. The CDR3 length is 15 residues. Germline loops: CDR1 MNHEY, CDR2 SMNVEV (reference sequence). The V gene end was trimmed by 1 base and the J gene end by 8 bases; junction bases not matched to a gene: 7. DNA for the CDR3: TGTGCCAGCAGTTTATACAGCGGGAGATTTGATGAGCAGTTCTTC. Residues: CASSLYSGRFDEQFF.

J is TRBJ2-3 and V is TRBV9, with D perhaps matching TRBD2 (6 bases). Germline V gives CDR1 SGDLS, CDR2 YYNGEE. This CDR3 region has 15 residues. Between the trimmed V and J ends, which lost 5 bases and 1 base, there was a span of 14 bases. CDR3 sequence reads: CASRSATGGTDTQYF. CDR3 DNA sequence: TGTGCCAGCAGGTCGGCGACGGGGGGCACAGATACGCAGTATTTT.

The chain recombines TRBV9 with TRBJ2-1; D is possibly TRBD1 (6 bases). Looked up from germline, CDR1 is SGDLS and CDR2 is YYNGEE. V lost 6 bases and J 8 bases, leaving 21 bases between the germline ends. The CDR3 extends over 15 amino acids. The CDR3 DNA is TGTGCCAGCACCAACGACCGACAGGCCGGGGATGAGCAGTTCTTC. It yields the protein CASTNDRQAGDEQFF.

The V gene is TRBV19, the J gene TRBJ2-5; TRBD1 matches at 8 bases. The CDR3 has 15 residues. The V gene end was trimmed by 5 bases and the J gene end by 2 bases; junction bases not matched to a gene: 7. CDR1 is LNHDA and CDR2 is SQIVND in the germline V gene (reference sequence). CDR3 DNA sequence: TGTGCCAGTAGTCGAGGACAGGGACTGCAAGAGACCCAGTACTTC. Amino acids: CASSRGQGLQETQYF.

J is TRBJ2-1 and V is TRBV10-3; 7 bases fit TRBD1. CDR1 and CDR2 (germline): ENHRY, SYGVKD. The CDR3 length is 15 residues. V shed 4 bases, J shed 8 bases, and the junction held 11 bases outside the gene matches. CDR3 DNA: TGTGCCATCAGTGTGGCAGGGGGATTAGGCGATGAGCAGTTCTTC. It codes for CAISVAGGLGDEQFF.